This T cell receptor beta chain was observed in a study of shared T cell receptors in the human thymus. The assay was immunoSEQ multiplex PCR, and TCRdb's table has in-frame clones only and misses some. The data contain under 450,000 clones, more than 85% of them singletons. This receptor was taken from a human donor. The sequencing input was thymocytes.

The CDR3 reads CATSRWNEQFF. In DNA, the CDR3 is TGTGCCACCAGCAGATGGAATGAGCAGTTCTTC. The V call is TRBV15, the J call TRBJ2-1, with unresolved D. V lost 2 bases and J 7 bases, leaving 3 bases between the germline ends. The CDR3 has 11 amino acids. The germline gives CDR1 LNHNV, CDR2 YYDKDF (reference sequence).